One T cell receptor (beta chain) is described in this entry. This sample is drawn from a study of T cell responses to AZD1222 COVID-19 vaccine. Sequencing was performed with immunoSEQ multiplex PCR; in TCRdb, only in-frame clones are kept and a portion is missing. The sample has some 70,000 clones; 80% are singletons. The germline CDR1 and CDR2 sequences are LNHDA and SQIVND (reference sequence). The CDR3 has 17 amino acids. With 0 bases removed from V and 3 bases from J, the gap between germline ends came to 14 bases. This receptor was taken from an adult who received the AZD1222 COVID-19 vaccine. The chain combines TRBV19 with TRBJ2-2; possible D gene TRBD2, 5 bases. The source material was peripheral blood, sampled 28 days after the second AZD1222 dose. In DNA, the CDR3 is TGTGCCAGTAGTATAGATGGCGAGGGCCCGGACACCGGGGAGCTGTTTTTT. Translating it yields CASSIDGEGPDTGELFF. The full variable domain, in which reference TRBV19 and TRBJ2-2 provide the parts outside the CDR3, is DGGITQSPKYLFRKEGQNVTLSCEQNLNHDAMYWYRQDPGQGLRLIYYSQIVNDFQKGDIAEGYSVSREKKESFPLTVTSAQKNPTAFYLCASSIDGEGPDTGELFFGEGSRLTVL.